This is a list of T cell receptor beta chains from one sample in a study of cytomegalovirus exposure and HLA in healthy donors. Data came from immunoSEQ multiplex PCR; TCRdb stores just in-frame clones and leaves some out. The repertoire consists of over 110,000 clones, with about 80% occurring once and the leading ten covering about 6.6%. What was sequenced was PBMCs. The source of these receptors is a woman aged 35 to 49 in good health and CMV-seropositive. The conserved cysteine and the conserved F or W are not part of the CDR3 here. A D gene is named only where the DNA matches it firmly.

V,J,length,D,CDR3
TRBV19,TRBJ2-2,13,TRBD1,ASSIRWQGAGELF
TRBV18,TRBJ1-4,13,.,ASSPPGGRNEKLF
TRBV2,TRBJ2-7,13,TRBD1,ASSEGQGDSYEQY
TRBV28,TRBJ2-1,11,TRBD2,ASSWTRGNEQF
TRBV19,TRBJ1-4,11,.,ASSADQGAKLF
TRBV7-3,TRBJ2-2,12,.,ASSLTSGAGELF
TRBV5-1,TRBJ2-1,14,TRBD2,ASSLPGLAGYNEQF
TRBV25-1,TRBJ1-3,13,.,ASSENREPGNTIY
TRBV6-5,TRBJ2-7,13,TRBD1,ASSYSGGLGYEQY
TRBV11-2,TRBJ2-7,12,.,ASSLGREIYEQY
TRBV27,TRBJ1-5,13,TRBD1,ASSRERGQDQPQH
TRBV5-4,TRBJ2-3,14,TRBD2,ASSAGRGVGTDTQY
TRBV5-6,TRBJ2-5,13,TRBD2,ASSLIAGGTETQY
TRBV6-5,TRBJ2-7,13,.,ASSYSSFSGYEQY
TRBV2,TRBJ1-1,11,TRBD1,ASNGQGGTEAF
TRBV10-3,TRBJ2-7,12,.,AISTGGISYEQY
TRBV7-2,TRBJ2-1,14,TRBD2,ASSERLAGPYNEQF
TRBV4-1,TRBJ2-1,13,TRBD1,ASSQTDRVGNEQF
TRBV7-9,TRBJ2-7,10,.,ASSFSSYEQY
TRBV18,TRBJ1-5,15,.,ASSPLARSNSNQPQH
TRBV10-1,TRBJ2-3,13,TRBD2,ASSEGTTHSDTQY
TRBV29-1,TRBJ1-3,10,.,SVAVLGNTIY
TRBV28,TRBJ2-3,12,TRBD1,ASSPGQGTDTQY
TRBV11-3,TRBJ2-1,14,.,ASSSRTAGNYNEQF
TRBV19,TRBJ1-3,14,.,ASSQPGQGSGNTIY
TRBV5-1,TRBJ2-2,11,.,ASRPQDSGELF
TRBV15,TRBJ2-1,16,TRBD2,ATSRDHPATSGRNEQF
TRBV28,TRBJ2-2,11,.,ASRMALPGELF